This TCR beta chain emerged from a study of CD8 T cells in ankylosing spondylitis. TCRdb reanalysed the 5' RACE reads using MiXCR and keeps one entry per CDR3 protein. Here the sample spans 250,000 to 400,000 distinct CDR3 sequences, 11% being singletons. The length of the CDR3 is 14 residues. CDR1 is SGHRS, CDR2 YFSETQ, per germline. Trimming left V 6 bases short and J 7 bases short, with 16 bases between. Concerning this clonotype: The target antigen is unknown.

Notes on the study in general: Within ankylosing spondylitis blood, a TCR beta motif made up of seven to nine highly homologous variants appeared to be characteristic.

The sequence was obtained from a female donor with ankylosing spondylitis or in good health (not recorded which). J is TRBJ2-2 and V is TRBV5-1; D remains ambiguous. The sample consisted of blood, either unsorted or a sorted T cell fraction (not recorded which). The CDR3 region has the DNA TGCGCCAGCACGTTTTCCCCAGAGATCGGGGAGCTGTTTTTT. Amino acids: CASTFSPEIGELFF.